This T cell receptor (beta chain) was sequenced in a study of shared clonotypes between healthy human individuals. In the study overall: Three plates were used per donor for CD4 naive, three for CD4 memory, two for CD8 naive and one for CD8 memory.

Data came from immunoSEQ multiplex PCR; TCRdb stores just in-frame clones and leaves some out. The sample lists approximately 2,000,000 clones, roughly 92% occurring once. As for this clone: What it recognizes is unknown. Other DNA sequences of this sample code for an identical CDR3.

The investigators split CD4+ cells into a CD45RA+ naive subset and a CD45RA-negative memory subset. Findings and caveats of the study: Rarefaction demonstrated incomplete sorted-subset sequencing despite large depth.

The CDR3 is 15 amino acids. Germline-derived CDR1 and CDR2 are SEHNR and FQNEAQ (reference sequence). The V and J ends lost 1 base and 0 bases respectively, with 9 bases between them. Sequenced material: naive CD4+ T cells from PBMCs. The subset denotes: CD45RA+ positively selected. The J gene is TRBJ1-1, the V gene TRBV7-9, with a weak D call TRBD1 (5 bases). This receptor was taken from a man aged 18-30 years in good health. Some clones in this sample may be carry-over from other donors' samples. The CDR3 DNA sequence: TGTGCCAGCAGCTTAGGGACAAGGATGAACACTGAAGCTTTCTTT. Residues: CASSLGTRMNTEAFF.